Described below is a single T cell receptor (beta chain) sequence and its context. Its antigen is still unknown. Qualities for individual bases were not recorded, and no much larger clone is one base off. V is pared back by 0 bases and J by 3 bases, with 10 bases lying between the germline termini. Reading from cysteine to phenylalanine, the CDR3 counts 15 amino acids. Only the CDR3 part of the read is kept: 45 bases, read in frame from the first base. CDR1 is given as LGHNA and CDR2 as YSLEER, both from the germline V gene. The sample originates from a study of T cell changes during pregnancy in multiple sclerosis (dated by TCRdb to about 2019). Context from the whole study: Changes in the T cell repertoire over the course of pregnancy were examined in this study in women with multiple sclerosis.

Library generation was performed with the immunoSEQ multiplex PCR assay. Sourced from immuneACCESS, this table was stored by TCRdb with only in-frame sequences that have V and J called. A share of the clones is absent; for the studies checked, an unresolved V gene accounts for under half, and the remainder has no known explanation. This sample lists about 41,000 clones; about nine tenths were detected once. The ten largest clones take up under 0.8% of the sample. The chain is encoded by TRBV4-3 joined to TRBJ2-3; possibly the D gene is TRBD2, per 5 matching bases. Specimen: CD4+ T cells from peripheral blood mononuclear cells, collected in the first trimester of pregnancy. The source is a female donor with multiple sclerosis, enrolled in a pregnancy study. The CDR3 protein is CASSQDNPGTDTQYF. The sequenced DNA: TGCGCCAGCAGCCAAGATAACCCGGGAACAGATACGCAGTATTTT.